This T cell receptor (beta chain) is from a study of OX40 agonist ivuxolimab in advanced cancers. Study at large: Mean age 60 years, range roughly 20 to 85; 82.7% male. Whole-study findings and limits: Partial responders receiving 0.1-3.0 mg/kg showed among the lowest clonal expansion. At doses 0.1 to 3.0 mg/kg, CD4+ and CD8+ clones expanded. CD8+ T cells showed, on average, more clonal expansion than CD4+ cells.

V was clipped by 3 bases and J by 4 bases; unmatched bases: 10. Germline V gene data show CDR1 as SGHRS and CDR2 as YFSETQ. There are 17 residues in the CDR3. Some clones are missing from TCRdb's copy, which holds only in-frame ones; the method was immunoSEQ multiplex PCR. The repertoire holds about 31,000 clones, with 80% to 90% as singletons. With respect to this clone: Its specificity is unknown.

The chain joins TRBV5-1 to TRBJ2-1; 10 nucleotides align to TRBD2. This TCR derives from an adult with an advanced solid tumor such as melanoma, head and neck, liver or kidney cancer. The sequencing here drew on CD4+ or CD8+ T cells sorted from blood, taken in a trial of the OX40 agonist ivuxolimab. CDR3 sequence: CASSSKMGLAQYNEQFF. DNA for the CDR3: TGCGCCAGCAGCTCGAAAATGGGACTAGCGCAATACAATGAGCAGTTCTTC.